Presented here are 22 T cell receptor beta chains from one specimen sequenced in a study of T-cell memory formation after mild COVID-19. TCRdb used MiXCR to reprocess the 5' RACE reads, holding one entry per CDR3 protein. This sample yields about 270,000 distinct CDR3 sequences, of which approximately 15% are seen a single time; under 2.5% belongs to the top ten. The sample was PBMCs or a T cell subset sorted from them (not recorded which). Source of these receptors: an adult woman who had mild COVID-19 (a few samples of this study predate the infection). Cell type and time point are not known.

This clonotype was seen more than once but under ten times. The rearrangement uses TRBV4-1 and TRBJ1-1, with D hard to call. CDR3 length: 13 residues. Deletions cut 0 bases from V and 5 bases from J, with 7 bases between. Germline assignment: CDR1 MGHRA and CDR2 YSYEKL. The CDR3 DNA follows: TGCGCCAGCAGCCAAGAGGGGAGAACTGAAGCTTTCTTT. Translated, it gives CASSQEGRTEAFF.

V and J are TRBV7-3 and TRBJ1-6; D perhaps matches TRBD1 (6 bases). V was clipped by 5 bases and J by 7 bases, with 12 bases between them. Germline lookup yields CDR1 SGHTA and CDR2 FQGTGA. The CDR3 totals 14 residues. CDR3 DNA: TGTGCCAGCAGCGTAGGGACATTCAATTCACCCCTCCACTTT. Amino acids: CASSVGTFNSPLHF.

The chain has TRBV12-3 or TRBV12-4 and TRBJ2-7; 7 bases are a match to TRBD1. V shed 3 bases, J shed 2 bases, and the junction held 4 bases outside the gene matches. The CDR3 extends over 14 amino acids. The CDR3 sequence: CASSFRGTTYEQYF. The CDR3 nucleotides read TGTGCCAGCAGTTTCAGGGGGACCACCTACGAGCAGTACTTC.

This clonotype was found a few times. The chain carries TRBV24-1 and TRBJ1-2; 10 bases fit TRBD1. In germline, CDR1 is KGHDR, CDR2 SFDVKD. The length of the CDR3 is 16 residues. J gave up 7 bases and V 3 bases, and 10 bases lay outside the gene matches. The CDR3: CATSDPRAGQGSGYTF. The CDR3 DNA reads TGTGCCACCAGTGATCCCAGGGCGGGACAGGGGAGTGGCTACACCTTC.

J is TRBJ1-5 and V is TRBV12-3 or TRBV12-4; 11 nucleotides align to TRBD1. The CDR3 runs 15 residues. V shed 8 bases and J 6 bases; nucleotides not matched to a gene: 9. The CDR3 region is CASGSGQGASQPQHF. The CDR3 DNA reads as TGTGCCAGCGGCTCAGGACAGGGGGCGTCTCAGCCCCAGCATTTT.

The rearrangement joins TRBV5-1 to TRBJ1-5, with a tentative D call TRBD1 (5 bases). Germline V lookup: CDR1 SGHRS, CDR2 YFSETQ. This CDR3 is 15 amino acids long. V lost 3 bases and J 6 bases, leaving 16 bases between the germline ends. The DNA for the CDR3 is TGCGCCAGCAGCTCCGGGGGGGGATTGGGTCAGCCCCAGCATTTT. Translating it yields CASSSGGGLGQPQHF.

This chain joins TRBV10-3 and TRBJ2-7; no clear D gene. Germline V CDR1 and CDR2: ENHRY, SYGVKD. The CDR3 spans 12 residues. With 11 bases removed from V and 2 bases from J, the gap between germline ends came to 13 bases. CDR3 amino acids: CAAGHGPYEQYF. The CDR3 bases are TGTGCCGCCGGCCATGGTCCCTACGAGCAGTACTTC.

This clonotype was recorded a few times. This chain uses TRBV11-2 with TRBJ1-2; TRBD1 is a possible D gene (5 bases). Germline assignment: CDR1 SGHAT and CDR2 FQNNGV. V dropped 0 bases and J dropped 5 bases, with 13 bases sitting between them. The CDR3 has 15 residues. In nucleotides, the CDR3 is TGTGCCAGCAGCTTAGAAGGTCCAGGGACGTATGGCTACACCTTC. Amino acid sequence: CASSLEGPGTYGYTF.

The chain joins TRBV6-5 to TRBJ1-4; 8 bases match TRBD1. Trimming removed 9 bases from V and 5 bases from J; junction bases left unmatched: 8. Germline-derived CDR1 and CDR2 are MNHEY and SVGAGI. The CDR3 is 14 amino acids. The DNA of the CDR3 is TGTGCCAGAAGTCAAGACAGGGGAAATGAAAAACTGTTTTTT. Encoded protein: CARSQDRGNEKLFF.

This chain connects TRBV4-2 to TRBJ2-1; TRBD2 aligns across 7 bases. Looked up from germline, CDR1 is LGHNA and CDR2 is YNFKEQ. The length of the CDR3 is 16 residues. Trimming at V came to 3 bases and at J to 0 bases, leaving 5 bases not matched to a gene. CDR3 in DNA: TGTGCCAGCAGCCACCTTAGCGGGTCCTCCTACAATGAGCAGTTCTTC. It encodes CASSHLSGSSYNEQFF.

V and J are TRBV9 and TRBJ2-1; D unclear. V was clipped by 3 bases and J by 0 bases, with 13 bases between them. This CDR3 is built from 16 residues. The germline V gene has CDR1 SGDLS and CDR2 YYNGEE. CDR3 coding DNA: TGTGCCAGCAGCGCGCCCGGGCTAAGCTCCTACAATGAGCAGTTCTTC. This encodes CASSAPGLSSYNEQFF.

The rearrangement joins TRBV27 to TRBJ2-1; TRBD2 matches 7 bases. Germline V gene data show CDR1 as MNHEY and CDR2 as SMNVEV (reference sequence). With 4 bases clipped from V and 1 base from J, the junction kept 4 bases outside the gene matches. CDR3 length: 15 amino acids. The CDR3, as DNA: TGTGCCAGCAGTTCCGGGGGGACTTCCTACAATGAGCAGTTCTTC. Translation gives CASSSGGTSYNEQFF.

This clonotype was seen a few times. The V and J genes are TRBV7-3 and TRBJ2-2, with D perhaps matching TRBD1 or TRBD2 (5 bases each). The ends were cut back, 6 bases at V and 6 bases at J, with 14 bases in the middle. Germline CDR1 SGHTA, CDR2 FQGTGA. The CDR3 is 14 residues long. Here the CDR3 reads CASSQAGSPGELFF. The CDR3 DNA follows: TGTGCCAGCAGTCAGGCAGGGAGCCCCGGGGAGCTGTTTTTT.

V gene TRBV12-3 or TRBV12-4 combines with J gene TRBJ2-1; tentatively, D is TRBD1 (5 bases). V was pared by 5 bases and J by 0 bases, with 14 bases between. The CDR3 runs 16 residues. The CDR3 region is CASSLSGPSSYNEQFF. CDR3 nucleotide sequence: TGTGCCAGCAGTCTTTCAGGGCCTAGCTCCTACAATGAGCAGTTCTTC.

The CDR3 nucleotides are TGTGCCAGCAGCGTGTTTAGCGGGAGGAGCACAGATACGCAGTATTTT. As protein: CASSVFSGRSTDTQYF. This sequence joins TRBV9 and TRBJ2-3, with 10 bases lining up with TRBD2. The CDR3 is 16 amino acids. Germline loops: CDR1 SGDLS, CDR2 YYNGEE. Germline trimming cut 2 bases from V and 0 bases from J; bases unmatched to any gene: 3.

This rearrangement joins TRBV9 to TRBJ2-1; the match to TRBD2 covers 8 bases. CDR3 size: 17 residues. The junction had 5 bases not matched to a gene; V was cut back by 0 bases and J by 0 bases. Germline V lookup: CDR1 SGDLS, CDR2 YYNGEE. This chain's CDR3 is CASSVGRGTSSYNEQFF. The DNA for the CDR3 is TGTGCCAGCAGCGTAGGAAGGGGGACTAGCTCCTACAATGAGCAGTTCTTC.

This clonotype was recorded a few times. The rearrangement joins TRBV7-2 to TRBJ1-4; tentative D call: TRBD1 (5 bases). The CDR3 is 16 amino acids. Germline loops: CDR1 SGHTA, CDR2 FQGNSA. V was cut by 5 bases and J by 7 bases, with 20 bases left in between. The CDR3 nucleotides are TGTGCCAGCAGCCCCGCGGTTATGAGGGGAGGTGAAAAACTGTTTTTT. Amino acids: CASSPAVMRGGEKLFF. The full variable domain, completed using reference TRBV7-2 and TRBJ1-4, is GAGVSQSPSNKVTEKGKDVELRCDPISGHTALYWYRQSLGQGLEFLIYFQGNSAPDKSGLPSDRFSAERTGGSVSTLTIQRTQQEDSAVYLCASSPAVMRGGEKLFFGSGTQLSVL.

CDR3 sequence: CASSPYGHRTNTGELFF. The CDR3 DNA reads as TGTGCCAGCAGCCCCTATGGGCACAGAACGAACACCGGGGAGCTGTTTTTT. The rearrangement uses TRBV4-2 and TRBJ2-2; D is unclear. The germline gives CDR1 LGHNA, CDR2 YNFKEQ. CDR3 length equals 17 residues. V lost 4 bases and J 0 bases, leaving 15 bases between the germline ends.

The chain is built from TRBV20-1 and TRBJ2-5; 9 bases agree with TRBD1. Germline V gives CDR1 DFQATT, CDR2 SNEGSKA (reference sequence). This CDR3 region has 13 residues. The V segment lost 6 bases and the J segment 4 bases; nucleotides outside the gene matches: 6. The CDR3 reads CSAPGQGRETQYF. CDR3 bases: TGCAGTGCCCCAGGACAGGGGAGAGAGACCCAGTACTTC.

The table lists this clonotype with a few counts. This chain links TRBV3-1 with TRBJ1-2; the D is unclear. CDR1 is LGHDT and CDR2 is YNNKEL in the germline V gene (reference sequence). CDR3 size: 13 residues. V was trimmed by 2 bases and J by 1 base, leaving 5 bases between them. DNA of the CDR3: TGTGCCAGCAGCCAAACAGTTAACTATGGCTACACCTTC. It is translated as CASSQTVNYGYTF. The complete variable domain, with remaining parts taken from reference TRBV3-1 and TRBJ1-2, reads DTAVSQTPKYLVTQMGNDKSIKCEQNLGHDTMYWYKQDSKKFLKIMFSYNNKELIINETVPNRFSPKSPDKAHLNLHINSLELGDSAVYFCASSQTVNYGYTFGSGTRLTVV.

The J gene is TRBJ2-6, the V gene TRBV23-1; tentative D call: TRBD2 (6 bases). TRBV23-1 falls under the ORF class, with uncertain function. The CDR3 consists of 17 residues. V dropped 3 bases and J dropped 0 bases, with 12 bases sitting between them. The CDR3 sequence is CASSQGGTRSGANVLTF. DNA for the CDR3: TGCGCCAGCAGTCAGGGCGGGACTCGCTCTGGGGCCAACGTCCTGACTTTC.

Note on this clonotype: The CDR3 does not end in the conserved phenylalanine or tryptophan, so this is likely a read error. V gene TRBV19 combines with J gene TRBJ2-5, with 10 bases that match TRBD2. The trim removed 2 bases at V and 5 bases at J, leaving 5 bases unmatched. The V gene's germline CDR1 is LNHDA and CDR2 SQIVND (reference sequence). The CDR3 is 15 amino acids. The CDR3 sequence is CASSIRGLALETQYP. The DNA for the CDR3 is TGTGCCAGTAGTATAAGGGGACTAGCGTTGGAGACCCAGTACCCC.